The table lists the clone carrying this TCR beta chain with a count of one. Its antigen is unidentified. The data stem from a study of shared clonotypes between healthy human individuals. Study-wide background: Each donor's CD4 naive and CD4 memory cells filled three plates apiece, CD8 naive two, and CD8 memory one. Study conclusions and caveats: Donor clonotype sharing was expected to depend on sequencing depth. Generation probabilities were higher for clonotypes shared across all four sorted-subset donors than for unshared ones.

TCRdb's table, derived via immunoSEQ multiplex PCR, lists solely in-frame clones and lacks some. The data contain around 2.5 million clones, 93% of them seen just once; the ten biggest clones take up about 0.39%. Germline V gives CDR1 MDHEN, CDR2 SYDVKM. The ends were cut back, 1 base at V and 4 bases at J, with 10 bases in the middle. This CDR3 spans 15 amino acids. This chain joins TRBV28 and TRBJ2-2, with D hard to call. Sequenced: naive CD4+ T cells from PBMCs. This sample's subset: CD45RA+ positively selected. The source is a man aged 18 to 30 in good health. Some clones in this sample may be carry-over from other donors' samples. For the CDR3, the DNA is TGTGCCAGCAGTTTATATAGCCGAACCACCGGGGAGCTGTTTTTT. Translation: CASSLYSRTTGELFF.